In its sample, the clone carrying this T cell receptor (beta chain) was seen many times. V lost 3 bases and J lost 2, with 15 bases in between. The CDR3 runs 16 residues. CDR1 MNHEY and CDR2 SMNVEV come from the germline V gene (reference sequence). This sample was included in a study of CD8 T cells in ankylosing spondylitis. Each CDR3 protein gets one entry after TCRdb re-called the 5' RACE reads with MiXCR. The table has some 130,000 distinct CDR3 sequences, 5.5% to 7.5% seen once. This clonotype originated in a female donor with ankylosing spondylitis or in good health (not recorded which). The gene calls are TRBV27 and TRBJ2-3; D is possibly TRBD1 or TRBD2 (5 bases each). The sample taken for sequencing was blood, either unsorted or a sorted T cell fraction (not recorded which). The CDR3 sequence is CASSFSLTGTTDTQYF. The CDR3 region has the DNA TGTGCCAGCAGTTTTTCCCTGACCGGGACCACAGATACGCAGTATTTT.